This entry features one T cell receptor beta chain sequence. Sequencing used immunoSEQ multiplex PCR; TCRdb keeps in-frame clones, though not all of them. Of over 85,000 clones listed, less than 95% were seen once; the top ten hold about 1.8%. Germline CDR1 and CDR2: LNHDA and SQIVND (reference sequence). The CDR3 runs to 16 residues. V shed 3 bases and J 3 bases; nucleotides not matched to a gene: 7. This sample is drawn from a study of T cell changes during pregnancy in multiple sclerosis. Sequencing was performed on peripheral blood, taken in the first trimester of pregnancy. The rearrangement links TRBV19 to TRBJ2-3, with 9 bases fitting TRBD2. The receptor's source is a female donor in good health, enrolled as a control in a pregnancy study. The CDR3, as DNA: TGTGCCAGTAGTATGGTTGGTAGCGGGAGTACAGATACGCAGTATTTT. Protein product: CASSMVGSGSTDTQYF.